This T cell receptor (beta chain) was sequenced for a study of CD8+CD57+ T cells in acquired aplastic anemia. Background on the study: CD4+ and CD8+ cells, once sorted, gave DNA averaging roughly 3 ug.

This clonotype showed up just once. Its antigen is undetermined. Study-wide results and caveats: Patients and controls shared roughly 30 CD8+ CDR3 sequences, which appeared highly expressed in patients and within their immunodominant clones. Controls did not differ significantly from patients in CD8+ Simpson's diversity.

Investigators profiled TCR beta VDJ and CDR3 from genomic DNA template. TCRdb re-analysed the reads in MiXCR, keeping a single row per CDR3 protein. The sample lists 400,000 to 450,000 distinct CDR3 sequences, 55% to 70% occurring once. Sequenced sample: sorted CD4+, CD8+, or CD8+CD57+ T cells (not recorded which) from PBMCs. The TCR sequence derives from a human donor in good health, serving as a control.

CDR3 DNA sequence: TGCAGTGCGAAGACAGGCACAGATACGCCCCAGCATTTT. Translating it yields CSAKTGTDTPQHF. The chain carries TRBV20-1 and TRBJ1-5, with D maybe TRBD1 (6 bases). V lost 6 bases and J lost 9, with 18 bases in between. CDR3 size: 13 residues. Germline assignment: CDR1 DFQATT and CDR2 SNEGSKA (reference sequence).